This entry lists 24 T cell receptor beta chains sequenced from one sample in a study of shared clonotypes between healthy human individuals. Here immunoSEQ multiplex PCR was the method, and the copy in TCRdb shows in-frame clones only, minus some. The repertoire includes 2 million or so clones, approximately 95% of them detected once, and 0.9% to 1.4% sits in the top ten. Naive CD8 cells, CD45RO-negative and positively selected for CCR7, excluded terminally differentiated effector memory CD45RA+ cells. Sequencing was performed on naive CD8+ T cells sorted from blood. Receptors were obtained from a man aged 18 to 30 in good health.

The chain uses TRBV27 and TRBJ1-3; no definite D call. Germline-derived CDR1 and CDR2 are MNHEY and SMNVEV (reference sequence). CDR3 length: 13 residues. V lost 6 bases and J 8 bases, leaving 14 bases between the germline ends. CDR3 in DNA: TGTGCCAGCAGCCCGGGTCTTGCAGACACCATATATTTT. This translates into CASSPGLADTIYF.

CDR3 amino acids: CASSYSMEGLEPQHF. The CDR3 DNA is TGTGCCAGCAGTTACTCGATGGAGGGGTTGGAGCCCCAGCATTTT. The V gene is TRBV6-6, the J gene TRBJ1-5, with D possibly being TRBD1 (5 bases). V was trimmed by 0 bases and J by 8 bases, leaving 14 bases between them. Germline lookup yields CDR1 MNHNY and CDR2 SVGAGI (reference sequence). This CDR3 has 15 amino acids.

The gene calls are TRBV6-1 and TRBJ1-1, with D perhaps matching TRBD1 (6 bases). CDR1 and CDR2 from the germline V gene are MNHNS and SASEGT. V was shortened by 5 bases and J by 1 base, with 14 bases between the two germline ends. The CDR3 spans 15 residues. CDR3 amino acids: CASSPRVGQNTEAFF. The CDR3 DNA follows: TGTGCCAGCAGTCCAAGGGTGGGACAGAACACTGAAGCTTTCTTT.

This clone was counted once. The chain has TRBV21-1 and TRBJ1-1; TRBD1, the table's D call, was not compared with the DNA. TRBV21-1 is given as a pseudogene. The CDR3 runs to 18 residues. Written as DNA, the CDR3 is TGTGCCAGCAGCAAAGAGGCACGCAGGGCATATCCCAACACTGAAGCTTTCTTT. Translated, it gives CASSKEARRAYPNTEAFF.

The CDR3 DNA reads as TGTGCCAGCAGCTCTCCCGGGACAGATACCGAGCAGTACTTC. It specifies CASSSPGTDTEQYF. This sequence joins TRBV11-1 and TRBJ2-7; 7 nucleotides align to TRBD1. Germline V gene sequence: CDR1 SGHAT, CDR2 FQDESV (reference sequence). The J segment lost 6 bases and the V segment lost 4 bases, leaving 9 bases of the junction unmatched. The CDR3 covers 14 residues.

The chain is built from TRBV27 and TRBJ2-7; 9 bases map to TRBD1. CDR1 and CDR2 (germline): MNHEY, SMNVEV (reference sequence). The CDR3 length is 16 residues. V trimming: 2 bases; J trimming: 1 base; junction bases outside the gene matches: 6. In DNA form, the CDR3 reads TGTGCCAGCAGTTTAGGGTGGACAGGGGTGTCCTACGAGCAGTACTTC. It translates to CASSLGWTGVSYEQYF.

The chain uses TRBV7-9 and TRBJ2-3; 12 positions agree with TRBD2. CDR3 length equals 17 residues. Germline CDR1 SEHNR, CDR2 FQNEAQ (reference sequence). V lost 5 bases to trimming and J lost 5 bases; unmatched junction nucleotides: 11. CDR3 protein: CASSIDSSGRARDTQYF. CDR3 coding DNA: TGTGCCAGCAGCATAGATTCTAGCGGGAGGGCCAGAGATACGCAGTATTTT. Drawing the rest from reference TRBV7-9 and TRBJ2-3, the complete variable domain is DTGVSQNPRHKITKRGQNVTFRCDPISEHNRLYWYRQTLGQGPEFLTYFQNEAQLEKSRLLSDRFSAERPKGSFSTLEIQRTEQGDSAMYLCASSIDSSGRARDTQYFGPGTRLTVL.

The DNA for the CDR3 is TGTGCCAGCAGCCAAGATAGCGCGGGGGGCATCCAAGAGACCCAGTACTTC. Residues: CASSQDSAGGIQETQYF. V and J are TRBV4-2 and TRBJ2-5; 8 nucleotides match TRBD2. This CDR3 comprises 17 residues. The germline CDR1 and CDR2 sequences are LGHNA and YNFKEQ. V was clipped by 0 bases and J by 1 base; unmatched bases: 7.

The rearrangement links TRBV30 to TRBJ2-1; perhaps TRBD1 as D (5 bases). The length of the CDR3 is 15 residues. V lost 1 base to trimming and J lost 4 bases, with 14 bases between them. CDR1 and CDR2 from the germline V gene are GTSNPN and SVGIG (reference sequence). This chain's CDR3 is CAWSDFPTDYNEQFF. The CDR3 DNA reads as TGTGCCTGGAGTGATTTCCCGACAGATTACAATGAGCAGTTCTTC. Supplemented by reference TRBV30 and TRBJ2-1, the full variable domain reads SQTIHQWPATLVQPVGSPLSLECTVEGTSNPNLYWYRQAAGRGLQLLFYSVGIGQISSEVPQNLSASRPQDRQFILSSKKLLLSDSGFYLCAWSDFPTDYNEQFFGPGTRLTVL.

The J gene is TRBJ2-7, the V gene TRBV28; D gene unclear. CDR1 is MDHEN, CDR2 SYDVKM, per germline. Deletions cut 5 bases from V and 3 bases from J, with 8 bases between. The CDR3 is 12 amino acids. Written as DNA, the CDR3 is TGTGCCAGCAGTCCTTCCAACTACGAGCAGTACTTC. It yields the protein CASSPSNYEQYF.

V and J are TRBV4-1 and TRBJ2-1, with D possibly matching TRBD1 (6 bases). CDR1 is MGHRA, CDR2 YSYEKL, per germline. The length of the CDR3 is 13 residues. Trimming removed 5 bases from V and 10 bases from J, with 15 bases in between. In DNA form, the CDR3 reads TGCGCCAGCAGCGAAGTGGGGGCGGCGGAGCAGTTCTTC. It translates to CASSEVGAAEQFF.

This rearrangement joins TRBV19 to TRBJ2-1; no clear D gene. The CDR3 length is 17 residues. Germline CDR1 is LNHDA and CDR2 is SQIVND (reference sequence). The V gene lost 0 bases and the J gene lost 0 bases, with 12 bases spanning the gap. CDR3 region: CASSIDYVISSYNEQFF. In nucleotides, the CDR3 is TGTGCCAGTAGTATAGACTATGTTATAAGCTCCTACAATGAGCAGTTCTTC.

This chain links TRBV5-6 with TRBJ1-1, with D hard to call. Trimming stripped 2 bases from V and 8 bases from J, with 10 bases between. CDR1 and CDR2 from the germline V gene are SGHDT and YYEEEE. This CDR3 comprises 12 residues. CDR3 protein: CASSFTEAEAFF. CDR3 coding DNA: TGTGCCAGCAGCTTCACGGAGGCAGAAGCTTTCTTT.

The V gene is TRBV5-6, the J gene TRBJ2-5; 9 positions match TRBD1. The CDR3 contains 14 residues. Germline trimming cut 4 bases from V and 5 bases from J; bases unmatched to any gene: 6. The germline V gene encodes CDR1 SGHDT and CDR2 YYEEEE. CDR3 nucleotide sequence: TGTGCCAGCAGCGCCGGGACAGGGTGGGAGACCCAGTACTTC. This codes for CASSAGTGWETQYF.

The chain is built from TRBV30 and TRBJ2-7; D might be TRBD1 (5 bases). The V gene lost 4 bases and the J gene lost 0 bases, with 10 bases spanning the gap. There are 13 residues in the CDR3. Germline loops: CDR1 GTSNPN, CDR2 SVGIG (reference sequence). CDR3 sequence: CAWTRDYSYEQYF. DNA of the CDR3: TGTGCCTGGACCAGGGATTACTCCTACGAGCAGTACTTC. Combining the CDR3 with reference TRBV30 and TRBJ2-7 gives the whole variable domain SQTIHQWPATLVQPVGSPLSLECTVEGTSNPNLYWYRQAAGRGLQLLFYSVGIGQISSEVPQNLSASRPQDRQFILSSKKLLLSDSGFYLCAWTRDYSYEQYFGPGTRLTVT.

The chain recombines TRBV4-3 with TRBJ1-1; 7 nucleotides align to TRBD1. Germline V gene sequence: CDR1 LGHNA, CDR2 YSLEER. Trimming cost V 4 bases and J 5 bases; bases outside gene matches: 7. The CDR3 is 14 residues long. The CDR3 coding sequence is TGCGCCAGCAGCCCGGGACAGATGATGACTGAAGCTTTCTTT. This gives the protein CASSPGQMMTEAFF.

The rearrangement uses TRBV4-3 and TRBJ2-1, with 8 bases matching TRBD1. CDR3 length equals 15 residues. Trimming removed 3 bases from V and 8 bases from J; junction bases left unmatched: 9. Germline-derived CDR1 and CDR2 are LGHNA and YSLEER. The CDR3 DNA reads as TGCGCCAGCAGCCAGCCCGGACAGGGATGGGATGAGCAGTTCTTC. Its protein product is CASSQPGQGWDEQFF.

The genes are TRBV5-8 and TRBJ2-5; D is undetermined. Germline-derived CDR1 and CDR2 are SGHTS and YDEGEE. The CDR3 sequence is 16 residues long. Trimming pared 1 base from V and 2 bases from J, leaving 15 bases between. CDR3 region: CASSLRAPMLQETQYF. The CDR3 coding sequence is TGTGCCAGCAGCTTGAGGGCTCCTATGCTACAAGAGACCCAGTACTTC.

The chain recombines TRBV29-1 with TRBJ2-1; TRBD2 matches 11 bases. V was clipped by 0 bases and J by 2 bases; unmatched bases: 12. CDR3 length: 19 amino acids. CDR1 SQVTM and CDR2 ANQGSEA come from the germline V gene. The CDR3, as DNA: TGCAGCGTTGAAGATGAAGACCGCCCTAGCGGGGGGCCCTACAATGAGCAGTTCTTC. This gives the protein CSVEDEDRPSGGPYNEQFF.

As DNA, the CDR3 is TGTGCCAGCAGTCCCGGGGCGCAGGGAATAGAGGAGCAGTTCTTC. This translates into CASSPGAQGIEEQFF. This sequence joins TRBV27 and TRBJ2-1, with D possibly being TRBD1 or TRBD2 (5 bases each). This CDR3 has 15 amino acids. Trimming cost V 5 bases and J 10 bases, with 21 bases left between them. The germline CDR1 and CDR2 sequences are MNHEY and SMNVEV (reference sequence).

The chain links TRBV6-5 to TRBJ2-3, with D tentatively TRBD2 (6 bases). This CDR3 is 12 amino acids long. Trimming took 5 bases from V and 4 from J, leaving 7 bases between them. The germline gives CDR1 MNHEY, CDR2 SVGAGI. Here the CDR3 DNA reads TGTGCCAGCAGTCCGGGGGCAGATACGCAGTATTTT. It encodes CASSPGADTQYF.

The rearrangement links TRBV19 to TRBJ2-2; D not certain. Germline V gene data show CDR1 as LNHDA and CDR2 as SQIVND (reference sequence). Trimming cost V 7 bases and J 5 bases, with 5 bases left between them. CDR3 length equals 11 residues. CDR3 sequence reads: CASTITGELFF. The CDR3 DNA reads TGTGCCAGTACTATTACCGGGGAGCTGTTTTTT.

Of note for this clone: Within the sample, other DNA sequences also encode this same CDR3. The CDR3 coding sequence is TGTGCCACCAGCAGAGATCTCGGACAGGGTTCCTACGAGCAGTACTTC. It yields the protein CATSRDLGQGSYEQYF. This chain joins TRBV15 and TRBJ2-7; the match to TRBD1 covers 8 bases. CDR1 and CDR2 from the germline V gene are LNHNV and YYDKDF (reference sequence). V lost 0 bases, J lost 1 base, and 5 bases stayed unmatched. The CDR3 length is 16 residues.

This rearrangement joins TRBV27 to TRBJ1-4, with TRBD1 identical over 11 bases. The CDR3 length is 15 residues. Trimming removed 5 bases from V and 8 bases from J; junction bases left unmatched: 7. Germline CDR1 reads MNHEY; CDR2 reads SMNVEV (reference sequence). CDR3 sequence (DNA): TGTGCCAGCAGTACCGGGACAGGGGGACGGGAAAAACTGTTTTTT. This sequence encodes CASSTGTGGREKLFF.